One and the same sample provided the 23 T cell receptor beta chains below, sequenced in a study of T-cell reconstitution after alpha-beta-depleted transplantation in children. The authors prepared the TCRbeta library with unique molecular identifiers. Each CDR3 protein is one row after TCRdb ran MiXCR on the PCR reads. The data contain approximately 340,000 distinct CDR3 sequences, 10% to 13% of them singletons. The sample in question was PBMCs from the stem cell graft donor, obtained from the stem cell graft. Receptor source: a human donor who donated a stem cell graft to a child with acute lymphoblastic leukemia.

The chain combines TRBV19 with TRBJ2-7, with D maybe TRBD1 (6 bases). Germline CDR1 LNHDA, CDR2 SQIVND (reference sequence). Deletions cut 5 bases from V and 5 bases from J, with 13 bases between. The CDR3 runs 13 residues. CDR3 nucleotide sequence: TGTGCCAGTAGTTTTGGACAGCAGGACGAGCAGTACTTC. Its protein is CASSFGQQDEQYF.

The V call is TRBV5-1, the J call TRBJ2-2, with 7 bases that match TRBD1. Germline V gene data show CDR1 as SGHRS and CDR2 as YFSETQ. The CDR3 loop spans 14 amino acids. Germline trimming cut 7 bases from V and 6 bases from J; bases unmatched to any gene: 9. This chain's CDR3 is CASGGQNNAGELFF. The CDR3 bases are TGCGCCAGCGGGGGACAGAACAACGCCGGGGAGCTGTTTTTT.

CDR3 DNA: TGCGCCAGCAGCCGTAGCGGGCCGAACACCGGGGAGCTGTTTTTT. It is translated as CASSRSGPNTGELFF. This chain links TRBV5-1 with TRBJ2-2; 7 nucleotides agree with TRBD2. The germline gives CDR1 SGHRS, CDR2 YFSETQ. J gave up 0 bases and V 4 bases, and 3 bases lay outside the gene matches. CDR3 length equals 15 residues. Looking up the rest from reference TRBV5-1 and TRBJ2-2 gives the full variable domain: KAGVTQTPRYLIKTRGQQVTLSCSPISGHRSVSWYQQTPGQGLQFLFEYFSETQRNKGNFPGRFSGRQFSNSRSEMNVSTLELGDSALYLCASSRSGPNTGELFFGEGSRLTVL.

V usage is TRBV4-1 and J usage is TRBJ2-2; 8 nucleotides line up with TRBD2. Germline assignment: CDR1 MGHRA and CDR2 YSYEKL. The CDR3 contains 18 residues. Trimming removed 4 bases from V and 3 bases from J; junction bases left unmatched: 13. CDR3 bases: TGCGCCAGCAGCCCCCCGGGCGGGAGGTCCGGCGACACCGGGGAGCTGTTTTTT. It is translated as CASSPPGGRSGDTGELFF.

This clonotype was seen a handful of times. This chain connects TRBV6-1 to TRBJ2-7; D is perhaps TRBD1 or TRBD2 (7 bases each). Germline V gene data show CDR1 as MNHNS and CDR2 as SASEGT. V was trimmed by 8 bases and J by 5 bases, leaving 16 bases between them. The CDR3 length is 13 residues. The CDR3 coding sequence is TGTGCCAGCCTAGCAGGGGGGGGCCACGAGCAGTACTTC. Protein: CASLAGGGHEQYF.

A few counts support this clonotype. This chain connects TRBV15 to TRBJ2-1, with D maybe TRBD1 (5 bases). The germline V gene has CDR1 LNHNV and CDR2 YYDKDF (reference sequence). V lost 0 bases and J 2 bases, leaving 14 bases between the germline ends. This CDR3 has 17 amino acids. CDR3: CATSRDRGGSTYNEQFF. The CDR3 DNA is TGTGCCACCAGCAGAGATAGGGGTGGATCAACCTACAATGAGCAGTTCTTC.

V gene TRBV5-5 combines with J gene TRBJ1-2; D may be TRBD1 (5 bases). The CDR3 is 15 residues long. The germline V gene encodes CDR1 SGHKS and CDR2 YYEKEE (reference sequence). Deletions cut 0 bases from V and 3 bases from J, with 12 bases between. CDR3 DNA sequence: TGTGCCAGCAGCTTGGTAGGGGATTCGGACTATGGCTACACCTTC. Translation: CASSLVGDSDYGYTF.

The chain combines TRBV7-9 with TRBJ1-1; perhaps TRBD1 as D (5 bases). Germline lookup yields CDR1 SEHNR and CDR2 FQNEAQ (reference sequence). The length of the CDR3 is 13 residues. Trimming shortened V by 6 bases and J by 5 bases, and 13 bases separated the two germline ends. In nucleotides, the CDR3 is TGTGCCAGCAGGCAACCCGGGGGAACTGAAGCTTTCTTT. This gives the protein CASRQPGGTEAFF.

Written as DNA, the CDR3 is TGCGCCAGCAGCCAATTCAACTTGGACAGGGGCAAAAACATTCAGTACTTC. This gives the protein CASSQFNLDRGKNIQYF. This chain links TRBV4-1 with TRBJ2-4; the match to TRBD1 covers 9 bases. CDR3 size: 17 residues. Looked up from germline, CDR1 is MGHRA and CDR2 is YSYEKL. J was trimmed by 3 bases and V by 2 bases; bases with no gene match: 8.

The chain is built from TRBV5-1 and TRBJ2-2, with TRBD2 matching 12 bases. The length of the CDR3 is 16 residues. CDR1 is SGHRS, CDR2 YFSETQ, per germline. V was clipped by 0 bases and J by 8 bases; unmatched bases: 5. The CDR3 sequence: CASSLANGLAGGELFF. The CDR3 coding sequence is TGCGCCAGCAGCTTGGCCAACGGACTAGCGGGAGGGGAGCTGTTTTTT.

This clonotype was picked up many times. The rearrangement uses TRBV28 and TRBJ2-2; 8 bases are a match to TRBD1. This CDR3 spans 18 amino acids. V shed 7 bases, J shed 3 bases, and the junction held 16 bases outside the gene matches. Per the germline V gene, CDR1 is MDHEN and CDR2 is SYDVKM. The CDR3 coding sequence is TGTGCCAGCAACTCCGCGGACAGGGCCAAGAGGGACACCGGGGAGCTGTTTTTT. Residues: CASNSADRAKRDTGELFF.

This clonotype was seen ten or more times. This CDR3 reads CASSLDYEVLVHEQYF. The CDR3 DNA is TGCGCCAGCAGCTTGGATTACGAGGTGCTCGTCCACGAGCAGTACTTC. The chain uses TRBV5-1 and TRBJ2-7, with D unclear. The CDR3 sequence is 16 residues long. The germline V gene encodes CDR1 SGHRS and CDR2 YFSETQ. V was pared by 0 bases and J by 5 bases, with 18 bases between. The variable domain in full, with the rest retrieved from reference TRBV5-1 and TRBJ2-7, is KAGVTQTPRYLIKTRGQQVTLSCSPISGHRSVSWYQQTPGQGLQFLFEYFSETQRNKGNFPGRFSGRQFSNSRSEMNVSTLELGDSALYLCASSLDYEVLVHEQYFGPGTRLTVT.

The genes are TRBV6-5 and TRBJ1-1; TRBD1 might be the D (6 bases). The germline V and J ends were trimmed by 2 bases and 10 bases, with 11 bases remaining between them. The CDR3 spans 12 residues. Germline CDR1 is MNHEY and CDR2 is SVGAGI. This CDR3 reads CASSYPEQGAFF. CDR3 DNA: TGTGCCAGCAGTTACCCGGAACAGGGAGCTTTCTTT.

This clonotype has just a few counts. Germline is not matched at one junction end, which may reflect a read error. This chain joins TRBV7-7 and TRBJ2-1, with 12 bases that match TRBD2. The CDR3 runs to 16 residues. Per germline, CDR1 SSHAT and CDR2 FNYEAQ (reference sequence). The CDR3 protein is CASSPTSGGRNNEQFF. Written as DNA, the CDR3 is TGTGCTAGCAGCCCGACTAGCGGGGGAAGAAACAATGAGCAGTTCTTC.

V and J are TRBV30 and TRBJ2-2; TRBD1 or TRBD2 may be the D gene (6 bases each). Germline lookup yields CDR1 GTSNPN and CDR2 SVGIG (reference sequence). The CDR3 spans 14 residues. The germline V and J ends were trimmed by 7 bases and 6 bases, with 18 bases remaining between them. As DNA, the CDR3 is TGTGCCTTCCGCCTCGGGGGCGTACCCGGGGAGCTGTTTTTT. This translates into CAFRLGGVPGELFF.

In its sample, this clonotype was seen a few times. The CDR3 DNA follows: TGTGCCAGCAGCCGCGGAGGGGAAACCTTCTACGAGCAGTACTTC. Protein product: CASSRGGETFYEQYF. The rearrangement uses TRBV13 and TRBJ2-7; TRBD2 might be the D (6 bases). The ends were cut back, 5 bases at V and 3 bases at J, with 17 bases in the middle. Germline CDR1 is PRHDT and CDR2 is FYEKMQ (reference sequence). The CDR3 consists of 15 residues.

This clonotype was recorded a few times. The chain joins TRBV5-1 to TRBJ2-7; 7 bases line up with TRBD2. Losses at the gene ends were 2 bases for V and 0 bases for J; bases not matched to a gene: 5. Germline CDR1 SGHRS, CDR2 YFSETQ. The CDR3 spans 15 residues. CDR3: CASSFQGGSSYEQYF. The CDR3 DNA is TGCGCCAGCAGCTTTCAGGGAGGGAGCTCCTACGAGCAGTACTTC.

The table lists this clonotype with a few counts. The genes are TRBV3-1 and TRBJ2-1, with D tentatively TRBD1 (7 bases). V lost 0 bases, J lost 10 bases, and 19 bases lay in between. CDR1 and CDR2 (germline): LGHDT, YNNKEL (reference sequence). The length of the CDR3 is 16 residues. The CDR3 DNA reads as TGTGCCAGCAGCCAAGATTATGGGCAGGGGGGAAACGAGCAGTTCTTC. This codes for CASSQDYGQGGNEQFF.

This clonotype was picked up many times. Here the CDR3 reads CASRPQQGAKTEAFF. The CDR3 nucleotides read TGTGCCAGCAGGCCACAACAGGGCGCGAAGACTGAAGCTTTCTTT. The V gene is TRBV12-3 or TRBV12-4, the J gene TRBJ1-1; possibly TRBD1 for D (6 bases). The CDR3 has 15 amino acids. Trimming took off 6 bases at V and 5 bases at J, with 19 bases between the two ends.

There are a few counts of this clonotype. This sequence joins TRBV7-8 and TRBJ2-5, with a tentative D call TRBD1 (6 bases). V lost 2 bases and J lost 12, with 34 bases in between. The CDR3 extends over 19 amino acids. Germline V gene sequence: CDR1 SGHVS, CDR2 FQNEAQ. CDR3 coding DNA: TGTGCCAGCAGCTTACAGCTGAAAAGTATCGGTCCGACAGGCCAAACCAAGTACTTC. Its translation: CASSLQLKSIGPTGQTKYF. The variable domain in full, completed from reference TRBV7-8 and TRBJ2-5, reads GAGVSQSPRYKVAKRGQDVALRCDPISGHVSLFWYQQALGQGPEFLTYFQNEAQLDKSGLPSDRFFAERPEGSVSTLKIQRTQQEDSAVYLCASSLQLKSIGPTGQTKYFGPGTRLLVL.

CDR3 protein: CASSLGQGPYNEQFF. CDR3 DNA: TGCGCCAGCAGCTTGGGACAGGGCCCCTACAATGAGCAGTTCTTC. V is TRBV5-1 and J is TRBJ2-1, with TRBD1 identical over 7 bases. CDR1 SGHRS and CDR2 YFSETQ come from the germline V gene. This CDR3 is 15 amino acids long. The ends lost 0 bases at V and 2 bases at J; junction bases unmatched: 2.

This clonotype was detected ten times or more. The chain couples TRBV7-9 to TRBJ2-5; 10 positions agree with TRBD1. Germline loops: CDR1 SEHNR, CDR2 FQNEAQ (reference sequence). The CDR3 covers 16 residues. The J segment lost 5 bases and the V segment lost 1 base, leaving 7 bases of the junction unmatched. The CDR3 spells CASSLGTGGMSETQYF. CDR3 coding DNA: TGTGCCAGCAGCTTAGGGACAGGGGGAATGTCGGAGACCCAGTACTTC.

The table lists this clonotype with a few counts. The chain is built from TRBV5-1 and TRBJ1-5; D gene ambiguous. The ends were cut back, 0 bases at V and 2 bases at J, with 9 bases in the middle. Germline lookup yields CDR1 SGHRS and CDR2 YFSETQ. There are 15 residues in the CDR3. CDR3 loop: CASSLAGEGNQPQHF. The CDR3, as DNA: TGCGCCAGCAGCTTGGCGGGCGAGGGCAATCAGCCCCAGCATTTT.